The 28 T cell receptor beta chains listed next were all sequenced from one sample in a study of shared clonotypes between healthy human individuals. TCRdb's copy holds only in-frame clones and misses some; the assay was immunoSEQ multiplex PCR. This sample has 2 million to 3 million clones; over 85% occur once, and the top ten carry about 0.38%. Sequenced sample: naive CD4+ T cells from PBMCs. Subset defined: CD45RA+ positively selected. These receptors all come from a man between 18 and 35 years old in good health. Some clones in this sample may be carry-over from other donors' samples.

This chain connects TRBV7-9 to TRBJ1-2; TRBD1 is a possible D gene (6 bases). V gave up 4 bases and J gave up 3 bases, with 15 bases separating them. This CDR3 region has 15 residues. CDR1 and CDR2 from the germline V gene are SEHNR and FQNEAQ (reference sequence). CDR3 loop: CASSSGQPGDYGYTF. The CDR3 nucleotides read TGTGCCAGCAGCTCCGGACAGCCCGGAGACTATGGCTACACCTTC.

The chain employs TRBV4-1 and TRBJ2-1, with a tentative D call TRBD1 (5 bases). Germline CDR1 is MGHRA and CDR2 is YSYEKL. The CDR3 extends over 16 amino acids. V was trimmed by 3 bases and J by 4 bases, leaving 16 bases between them. As DNA, the CDR3 is TGCGCCAGCAGCCAGGAAGGACACGGAGCATACAATGAGCAGTTCTTC. Translating it yields CASSQEGHGAYNEQFF.

The rearrangement uses TRBV5-1 and TRBJ2-7; a possible D gene is TRBD2 (7 bases). This CDR3 spans 15 amino acids. CDR1 and CDR2 (germline): SGHRS, YFSETQ. V dropped 5 bases and J dropped 7 bases, with 22 bases sitting between them. The CDR3 loop reads CASSRGGAVNREQYF. The CDR3 coding sequence is TGCGCCAGCAGTCGAGGGGGGGCCGTCAACAGGGAGCAGTACTTC.

The V call is TRBV7-8, the J call TRBJ1-1, with TRBD1 matching over 8 bases. J was trimmed by 4 bases and V by 5 bases; bases with no gene match: 3. The CDR3 is 13 amino acids. Germline lookup yields CDR1 SGHVS and CDR2 FQNEAQ. This CDR3 is CASSMDRATEAFF. CDR3 DNA: TGTGCCAGCAGCATGGACAGGGCCACTGAAGCTTTCTTT.

This clone was seen a few times. The chain combines TRBV13 with TRBJ1-2; 8 bases match TRBD1. CDR3 length equals 13 residues. V lost 6 bases, J lost 6 bases, and 6 bases stayed unmatched. In germline, CDR1 is PRHDT, CDR2 FYEKMQ (reference sequence). The CDR3 coding sequence is TGTGCCAGCAGTTGGGACAGGCGAAATGGCTACACCTTC. Encoded protein: CASSWDRRNGYTF.

The chain couples TRBV27 to TRBJ2-3, with no clear D. CDR1 is MNHEY, CDR2 SMNVEV, per germline (reference sequence). This CDR3 has 13 amino acids. V dropped 6 bases and J dropped 4 bases, with 11 bases sitting between them. CDR3 nucleotides: TGTGCCAGCAGCCTCAAGATGGCAGATACGCAGTATTTT. This codes for CASSLKMADTQYF.

The chain is built from TRBV9 and TRBJ2-1, with 7 bases identical to TRBD2. V was pared by 4 bases and J by 3 bases, with 7 bases of the junction left unmatched. Germline values: CDR1 SGDLS, CDR2 YYNGEE. This CDR3 region has 15 residues. CDR3 in amino acids: CASSFQGGFYNEQFF. Written as DNA, the CDR3 is TGTGCCAGCAGCTTCCAGGGAGGGTTCTACAATGAGCAGTTCTTC.

This sequence joins TRBV5-1 and TRBJ1-5; 8 bases fit TRBD1. This CDR3 spans 13 amino acids. Looked up from germline, CDR1 is SGHRS and CDR2 is YFSETQ. V lost 7 bases to trimming and J lost 9 bases; unmatched junction nucleotides: 9. The CDR3 region is CASRTGSEGPQHF. CDR3 bases: TGCGCCAGCCGGACAGGGTCCGAGGGGCCCCAGCATTTT.

Note on this clone: At the DNA level, this CDR3 is encoded by other sequences in the same sample as well. The V gene is TRBV5-1, the J gene TRBJ2-1; 9 bases line up with TRBD2. The junction had 4 bases not matched to a gene; V was cut back by 3 bases and J by 0 bases. Germline V gives CDR1 SGHRS, CDR2 YFSETQ. This CDR3 is built from 16 residues. CDR3 sequence reads: CASSSLSGSSYNEQFF. DNA for the CDR3: TGCGCCAGCAGCTCCCTTAGCGGGAGCTCCTACAATGAGCAGTTCTTC.

This chain links TRBV19 with TRBJ1-1, with unresolved D. The CDR3 is 12 amino acids. The V end lost 10 bases, the J end lost 1 base, and 10 bases lay between the germline ends. Germline V lookup: CDR1 LNHDA, CDR2 SQIVND (reference sequence). CDR3 bases: TGTGCCACCGACGGGTGGAACACTGAAGCTTTCTTT. This translates into CATDGWNTEAFF.

This clone was detected a few times. The chain carries TRBV2 and TRBJ2-2; D unresolved. Germline V CDR1 and CDR2: SNHLY, FYNNEI. The CDR3 runs to 14 residues. Trimming cost V 0 bases and J 7 bases, with 9 bases left between them. CDR3 protein: CASSEAPGVGELFF. The CDR3, as DNA: TGTGCCAGCAGTGAAGCCCCAGGTGTCGGGGAGCTGTTTTTT. Based on the CDR3 plus reference TRBV2 and TRBJ2-2, the full variable domain is EPEVTQTPSHQVTQMGQEVILRCVPISNHLYFYWYRQILGQKVEFLVSFYNNEISEKSEIFDDQFSVERPDGSNFTLKIRSTKLEDSAMYFCASSEAPGVGELFFGEGSRLTVL.

This clone was found once. This chain links TRBV7-3 with TRBJ1-1, with 9 positions matching TRBD1. The CDR3 is 15 amino acids. Germline CDR1 and CDR2: SGHTA and FQGTGA. V lost 2 bases to trimming and J lost 5 bases; unmatched junction nucleotides: 6. The CDR3 sequence: CASSLPGQGITEAFF. DNA for the CDR3: TGTGCCAGCAGCTTACCGGGACAGGGAATAACTGAAGCTTTCTTT. The whole variable domain, remainder taken from reference TRBV7-3 and TRBJ1-1, is GAGVSQTPSNKVTEKGKYVELRCDPISGHTALYWYRQSLGQGPEFLIYFQGTGAADDSGLPNDRFFAVRPEGSVSTLKIQRTERGDSAVYLCASSLPGQGITEAFFGQGTRLTVV.

This chain joins TRBV4-3 and TRBJ2-7; D call uncertain. This CDR3 is 18 amino acids long. Germline V lookup: CDR1 LGHNA, CDR2 YSLEER. With 4 bases removed from V and 0 bases from J, the gap between germline ends came to 22 bases. This chain's CDR3 is CASSPLTPQRPSSYEQYF. DNA of the CDR3: TGCGCCAGCAGCCCTTTAACGCCACAGCGACCGAGCTCCTACGAGCAGTACTTC.

On this clone: Other DNA sequences in the sample encode the same CDR3. The chain recombines TRBV5-1 with TRBJ1-3; maybe TRBD1 (6 bases). Germline CDR1 is SGHRS and CDR2 is YFSETQ. Trimming took off 1 base at V and 2 bases at J, with 13 bases between the two ends. The CDR3 consists of 16 residues. Written as DNA, the CDR3 is TGCGCCAGCAGCTTGCTAGGGCAGGGGACTGGAAACACCATATATTTT. It is translated as CASSLLGQGTGNTIYF. The variable domain in full, with the rest retrieved from reference TRBV5-1 and TRBJ1-3, is KAGVTQTPRYLIKTRGQQVTLSCSPISGHRSVSWYQQTPGQGLQFLFEYFSETQRNKGNFPGRFSGRQFSNSRSEMNVSTLELGDSALYLCASSLLGQGTGNTIYFGEGSWLTVV.

The chain employs TRBV30 and TRBJ2-5, with D unclear. There are 13 residues in the CDR3. Germline CDR1 reads GTSNPN; CDR2 reads SVGIG (reference sequence). Trimming removed 3 bases from V and 2 bases from J, with 10 bases in between. The CDR3 DNA follows: TGTGCCTGGAGCGTAAGATTTCAAGAGACCCAGTACTTC. Protein sequence: CAWSVRFQETQYF.

This chain joins TRBV2 and TRBJ1-6; the D is unclear. This CDR3 region has 13 residues. Trimming removed 3 bases from V and 6 bases from J, with 6 bases in between. The germline V gene has CDR1 SNHLY and CDR2 FYNNEI. The CDR3 here is CASSDGFNSPLHF. The CDR3 bases are TGTGCCAGCAGTGATGGCTTTAATTCACCCCTCCACTTT.

This clone occurred a few times. The gene calls are TRBV5-1 and TRBJ2-1; TRBD2 is a possible D gene (5 bases). Germline V gene lookup returns CDR1 SGHRS and CDR2 YFSETQ. V was shortened by 7 bases and J by 8 bases, with 19 bases between the two germline ends. The CDR3 totals 14 residues. CDR3 loop: CASGLTISVHEQFF. The CDR3 DNA reads TGCGCCAGCGGACTGACTATCTCCGTCCATGAGCAGTTCTTC.

Here the CDR3 reads CASSSETSGINEQFF. The CDR3 coding sequence is TGTGCCAGCAGTTCGGAGACTAGCGGGATAAATGAGCAGTTCTTC. The V and J genes are TRBV28 and TRBJ2-1; 11 bases align to TRBD2. J lost 7 bases, V lost 4 bases, and 6 bases had no gene match. The CDR3 totals 15 residues. Germline CDR1 and CDR2: MDHEN and SYDVKM.

The chain links TRBV9 to TRBJ1-2, with a possible D match to TRBD1 (5 bases). This CDR3 has 13 residues. Germline-derived CDR1 and CDR2 are SGDLS and YYNGEE. Trimming took off 5 bases at V and 4 bases at J, with 12 bases between the two ends. CDR3 in DNA: TGTGCCAGCAGATCCGGGGGAAGCTATGGCTACACCTTC. It translates to CASRSGGSYGYTF.

The chain has TRBV28 and TRBJ1-4; D is possibly TRBD1 (6 bases). Germline CDR1 MDHEN, CDR2 SYDVKM. V was pared by 6 bases and J by 3 bases, with 20 bases between. This CDR3 contains 17 residues. The CDR3 here is CASSPRAGATSNEKLFF. For the CDR3, the DNA is TGTGCCAGCAGCCCCCGGGCAGGGGCGACCTCTAATGAAAAACTGTTTTTT.

The chain uses TRBV10-3 and TRBJ2-7; the D gene is possibly TRBD2 (8 bases). V lost 5 bases and J lost 5, with 22 bases in between. CDR3 length: 16 residues. In germline, CDR1 is ENHRY, CDR2 SYGVKD. The DNA of the CDR3 is TGTGCCATCAGTAGCTTCCGGGACAGCGGGGGTGACGAGCAGTACTTC. Amino acid sequence: CAISSFRDSGGDEQYF.

This clone has just one count. The chain combines TRBV7-2 with TRBJ1-2; D possibly corresponds to TRBD1 (5 bases). The CDR3 covers 14 residues. The V end was cut by 3 bases, the J end by 6 bases, with 14 bases between. Per the germline V gene, CDR1 is SGHTA and CDR2 is FQGNSA. CDR3 DNA: TGTGCCAGCAGCTTCCTCATTCGGGGGAATGGCTACACCTTC. This gives the protein CASSFLIRGNGYTF.

The V call is TRBV2, the J call TRBJ2-4; 13 nucleotides match TRBD2. The trim removed 4 bases at V and 7 bases at J, leaving 10 bases unmatched. Germline-derived CDR1 and CDR2 are SNHLY and FYNNEI. The length of the CDR3 is 17 residues. DNA for the CDR3: TGTGCCAGCAGTGGCTGGACTAGCGGGAGATTGTTGAACATTCAGTACTTC. This codes for CASSGWTSGRLLNIQYF.

The chain carries TRBV5-3 and TRBJ2-7, with D unresolved. TRBV5-3 carries the ORF label, with uncertain function. The CDR3 consists of 13 residues. V was clipped by 0 bases and J by 2 bases, with 6 bases between them. The CDR3 DNA reads as TGTGCCAGAAGCTTGGTAGCAACCTACGAGCAGTACTTC. Translation: CARSLVATYEQYF.

The chain recombines TRBV5-4 with TRBJ2-3; TRBD2 matches at 12 bases. CDR3 size: 17 residues. J was trimmed by 6 bases and V by 0 bases; bases with no gene match: 8. CDR1 is SGHNT and CDR2 is YYREEE in the germline V gene (reference sequence). CDR3 amino acids: CASSLAATSGSGDTQYF. CDR3 nucleotides: TGTGCCAGCAGCTTGGCCGCGACTAGCGGGAGCGGGGATACGCAGTATTTT.

This clone was seen only a few times. The chain recombines TRBV28 with TRBJ1-5, with a possible D match to TRBD1 (5 bases). CDR1 is MDHEN, CDR2 SYDVKM, per germline. Trimming pared 6 bases from V and 4 bases from J, leaving 16 bases between. There are 15 residues in the CDR3. CDR3 coding DNA: TGTGCCAGCAGGCGGAGGGCGGGGCGGAATCAGCCCCAGCATTTT. It is translated as CASRRRAGRNQPQHF. The complete variable domain, with remaining parts taken from reference TRBV28 and TRBJ1-5, reads DVKVTQSSRYLVKRTGEKVFLECVQDMDHENMFWYRQDPGLGLRLIYFSYDVKMKEKGDIPEGYSVSREKKERFSLILESASTNQTSMYLCASRRRAGRNQPQHFGDGTRLSIL.

The chain carries TRBV18 and TRBJ1-3; D is perhaps TRBD1 (6 bases). CDR1 is KGHSH and CDR2 is LQKENI in the germline V gene. Trimming pared 0 bases from V and 0 bases from J, leaving 15 bases between. The CDR3 is 18 residues long. CDR3 residues: CASSPPSRGDISGNTIYF. The CDR3 bases are TGTGCCAGCTCACCACCCTCCAGGGGCGATATCTCTGGAAACACCATATATTTT.

The chain uses TRBV5-8 and TRBJ2-2; D is ambiguous. CDR1 SGHTS and CDR2 YDEGEE come from the germline V gene. This CDR3 contains 14 residues. V was shortened by 0 bases and J by 5 bases, with 8 bases between the two germline ends. The CDR3 DNA reads as TGTGCCAGCAGCTTGGCCGCCGGGACCGGGGAGCTGTTTTTT. Translation gives CASSLAAGTGELFF.